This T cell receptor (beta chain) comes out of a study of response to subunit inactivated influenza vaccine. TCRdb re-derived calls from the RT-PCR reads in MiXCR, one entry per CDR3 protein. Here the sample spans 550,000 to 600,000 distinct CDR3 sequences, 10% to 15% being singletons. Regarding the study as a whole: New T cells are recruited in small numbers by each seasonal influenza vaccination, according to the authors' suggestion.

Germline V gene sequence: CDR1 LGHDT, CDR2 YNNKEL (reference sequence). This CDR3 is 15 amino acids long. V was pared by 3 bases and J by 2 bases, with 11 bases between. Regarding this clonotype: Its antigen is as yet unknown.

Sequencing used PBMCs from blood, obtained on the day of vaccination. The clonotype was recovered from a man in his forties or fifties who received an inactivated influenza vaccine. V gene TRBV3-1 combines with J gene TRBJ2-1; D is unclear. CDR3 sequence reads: CASSQKGLTYNEQFF. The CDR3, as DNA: TGTGCCAGCAGCCAGAAGGGCCTTACCTACAATGAGCAGTTCTTC.